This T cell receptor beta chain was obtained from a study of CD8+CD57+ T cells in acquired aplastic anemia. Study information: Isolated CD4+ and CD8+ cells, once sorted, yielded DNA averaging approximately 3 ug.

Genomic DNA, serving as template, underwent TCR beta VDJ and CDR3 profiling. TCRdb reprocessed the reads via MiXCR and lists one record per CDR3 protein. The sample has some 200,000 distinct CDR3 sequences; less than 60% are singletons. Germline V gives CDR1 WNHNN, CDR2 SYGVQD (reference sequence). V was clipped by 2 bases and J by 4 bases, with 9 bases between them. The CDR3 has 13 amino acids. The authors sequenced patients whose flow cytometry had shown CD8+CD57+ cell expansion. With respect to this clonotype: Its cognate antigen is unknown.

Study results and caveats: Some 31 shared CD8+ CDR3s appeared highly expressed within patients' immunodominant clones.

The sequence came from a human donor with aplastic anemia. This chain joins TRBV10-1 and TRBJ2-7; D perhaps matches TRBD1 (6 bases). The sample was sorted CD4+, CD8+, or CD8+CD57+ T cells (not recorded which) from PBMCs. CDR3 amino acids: CASSEEGTYEQYF. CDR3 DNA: TGCGCCAGCAGTGAGGAGGGGACATACGAGCAGTACTTC.